The TCR beta chain under discussion was sequenced for a study of CD8+CD57+ T cells in acquired aplastic anemia. The wider study: Sorted CD4+ and CD8+ cells yielded DNA averaging around 3.2 ug. General study findings and limits: Patients and controls shared under 35 CD8+ CDR3 sequences, which appeared highly expressed in patients and within their immunodominant clones. The CD8+ Simpson's diversity of patients and controls was not significantly different.

As for this clonotype: Its antigen remains unknown.

Trimming removed 0 bases at V and 3 bases at J, with 13 bases between. CDR3 size: 16 residues. Germline CDR1 is SGHNT and CDR2 is YYREEE (reference sequence). Sequencing was done on patients that had shown CD8+CD57+ cell expansion by flow cytometry. The template for TCR beta VDJ and CDR3 sequence profiling was genomic DNA. Each CDR3 protein gets one entry after TCRdb re-called the reads with MiXCR. The sample lists under 200,000 distinct CDR3 sequences, roughly half occurring once. The material sequenced was sorted CD4+, CD8+, or CD8+CD57+ T cells (not recorded which) from PBMCs. The TCR was taken from a human donor with aplastic anemia. The chain joins TRBV5-4 to TRBJ2-1, with a possible D match to TRBD1 (5 bases). The CDR3 region has the DNA TGTGCCAGCAGCTTGGGTCAGGGCCTAAACTACAATGAGCAGTTCTTC. It is translated as CASSLGQGLNYNEQFF.